These T cell receptor beta chains were read from a single sample in a study of blood T cell repertoires in COVID-19. Produced via immunoSEQ multiplex PCR; TCRdb's table is partial and in-frame only. The repertoire holds 300,000 or so clones, with 80% to 90% as singletons. Sequenced input: PBMCs or T cells enriched from blood (not recorded which). The receptor set was obtained from a woman aged 18-29 years who had recovered from COVID-19. The CDR3 runs from the conserved cysteine through the conserved F or W.

TRBJ1-1	TRBV28	15	CASRSGTASNTEAFF
TRBJ1-5	TRBV19	13	CASQAPPGQPQHF
TRBJ1-4	TRBV27	16	CASSLMYGTGNEKLFF
TRBJ2-1	TRBV5-5	16	CASSLGLAVSYNEQFF
TRBJ1-2	TRBV19	14	CASSVDRECCGYTF
TRBJ1-2	TRBV14	13	CASRGGLEYGYTF
TRBJ1-2	TRBV28	14	CASTPSGRVYGYTF
TRBJ2-6	TRBV6-5	15	CATLGRSSGANVLTF
TRBJ2-6	TRBV19	16	CASSWDRVPGANVLTF
TRBJ1-1	TRBV5-4	12	CASSFGGTEAFF
TRBJ1-2	TRBV11-1	13	CASSFSRDYGYTF
TRBJ1-6	TRBV7-2	15	CASSYDRAGNSPLHF
TRBJ1-4	TRBV18	15	CASSPAEGAHEKLFF
TRBJ2-5	TRBV30	13	CAWSRDRQETQYF
TRBJ1-4	TRBV4-1	19	CASSQVRQLPSGTNEKLFF
TRBJ1-5	TRBV6-5	13	CASSSRTNQPQHF
TRBJ1-4	TRBV3-1/TRBV3-2	15	CASSQGPDREQKLFF
TRBJ1-5	TRBV19	16	CASSLDRGRSNQPQHF
TRBJ1-5	TRBV6-5	15	CASSLQGALNQPQHF
TRBJ1-2	TRBV27	16	CASSSARTGTTDGYTF
TRBJ2-3	TRBV30	12	CAWSVREDTQYF
TRBJ1-3	TRBV30	13	CAWSNNIGNTIYF
TRBJ1-1	TRBV14	13	CASSQGQGTEAFF
TRBJ2-1	TRBV28	16	CASSFPRGSSYNEQFF
TRBJ1-1	TRBV10-1	13	CASSAQGSTEAFF
TRBJ1-1	TRBV6-5	14	CASRRGTGRTEAFF
TRBJ2-1	TRBV7-2	16	CASSSTSGGGNNEQFF
TRBJ1-1	TRBV2	14	CASSEERANTEAFF
TRBJ1-1	TRBV18	15	CASSPTGPRDTEAFF
TRBJ1-2	TRBV28	14	CASSTGQGRYGYTF
TRBJ1-2	TRBV19	14	CASSIKQGGYGYTF
TRBJ2-1	TRBV2	15	CASRNAFSSYNEQFF
TRBJ2-1	TRBV29-1	11	CSIPLGGEQFF
TRBJ1-3	TRBV7-9	15	CASSSPGTGGNTIYF
TRBJ2-3	TRBV11-2	13	CASTGLAGDTQYF
TRBJ1-2	TRBV2	13	CASKVTGGRGYTF
TRBJ1-5	TRBV28	15	CASSSRQGHNQPQHF
TRBJ1-3	TRBV19	14	CASKTLPSGNTIYF
TRBJ1-6	TRBV5-8	17	CASSGRTAYIGNSPLHF
TRBJ1-2	TRBV19	12	CAYHRGGIGYTF
TRBJ2-7	TRBV19	12	CASSGQGYEQYF
TRBJ2-2	TRBV10-3	15	CAISLAGGNTGELFF
TRBJ1-2	TRBV27	16	CASSPGTVLANYGYTF
TRBJ2-2	TRBV18	15	CASSPGSGSHRELFF
TRBJ2-5	TRBV19	15	CASSPYYRVGETQYF
TRBJ2-7	TRBV7-7	14	CASSLNSGGSAQYF
TRBJ2-5	TRBV28	14	CASSLYPSGETQYF
TRBJ2-7	TRBV15	13	CATSRELVREQYF
TRBJ1-1	TRBV5-6	15	CASSLAAVINTEAFF
TRBJ2-7	TRBV19	15	CASSMSSGSTYEQYF
TRBJ2-6	TRBV30	15	CAWRTGISGANVLTF
TRBJ2-2	TRBV2	15	CASRGPGTSTGELFF
TRBJ2-7	TRBV5-1	14	CASSSLEGTAEQYF
TRBJ2-5	TRBV24-1	14	CATSEGGLRETQYF
TRBJ2-3	TRBV9	16	CASSGGTSGREDTQYF
TRBJ2-7	TRBV28	11	CASRAPYEQYF
TRBJ2-5	TRBV6-1	17	CASREPGQGFLSLTQYF
TRBJ2-3	TRBV27	16	CASSPGWVQVRDTQYF
TRBJ2-5	TRBV18	16	CASSPRRAGGEETQYF
TRBJ1-4	TRBV5-1	14	CASSQGQSSEKLFF